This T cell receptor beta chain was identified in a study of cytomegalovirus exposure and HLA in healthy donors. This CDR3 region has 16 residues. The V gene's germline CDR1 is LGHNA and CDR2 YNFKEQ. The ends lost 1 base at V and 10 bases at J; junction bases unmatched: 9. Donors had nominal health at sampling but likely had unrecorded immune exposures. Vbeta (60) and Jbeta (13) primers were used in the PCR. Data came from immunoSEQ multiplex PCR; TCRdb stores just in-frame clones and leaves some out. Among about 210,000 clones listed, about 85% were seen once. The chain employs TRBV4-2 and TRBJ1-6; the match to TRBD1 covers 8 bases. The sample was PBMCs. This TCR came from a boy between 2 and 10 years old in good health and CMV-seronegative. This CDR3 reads CASSQVSGTGLSPLHF. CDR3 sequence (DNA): TGTGCCAGCAGCCAAGTGTCCGGGACAGGTCTGTCACCCCTCCACTTT.